The 10 T cell receptor beta chains given below trace back to one sample, sequenced in a study of T cell repertoires in cytomegalovirus infection. TCRdb fed the reads into MiXCR, producing one record per CDR3 protein. The sample shows about 100,000 distinct CDR3 sequences, under 45% of them seen only once. No antigen has been identified for these receptors. The source material was CD8+ T cells from cultured PBMCs, sampled from culture after CMV antigen stimulation. Receptor source: a human donor in good health (CMV status not recorded). Some clones in this sample may be carry-over from other donors' samples.

The chain recombines TRBV4-1 with TRBJ2-7; weak D call: TRBD1 (5 bases). The CDR3 consists of 13 residues. Germline CDR1 and CDR2: MGHRA and YSYEKL. V was trimmed by 0 bases and J by 3 bases, leaving 6 bases between them. The CDR3 loop reads CASSQETGYEQYF. The CDR3 DNA sequence: TGCGCCAGCAGCCAAGAAACAGGCTACGAGCAGTACTTC.

J is TRBJ1-1 and V is TRBV2; 7 bases match TRBD1. The J segment lost 6 bases and the V segment lost 6 bases, leaving 7 bases of the junction unmatched. CDR3 length equals 13 residues. Germline lookup yields CDR1 SNHLY and CDR2 FYNNEI. CDR3 sequence (DNA): TGTGCCAGCAGCCCTTACAGGGGCCCTGAAGCTTTCTTT. It specifies CASSPYRGPEAFF.

The chain uses TRBV20-1 and TRBJ2-3; D is uncertain. The CDR3 loop spans 14 amino acids. Trimming shortened V by 3 bases and J by 2 bases, and 12 bases separated the two germline ends. Germline CDR1 is DFQATT and CDR2 is SNEGSKA (reference sequence). CDR3 bases: TGCAGTGCTAGTGGGCGCATCGACACAGATACGCAGTATTTT. The encoded protein is CSASGRIDTDTQYF.

The V call is TRBV19, the J call TRBJ2-1; D may be TRBD1 or TRBD2 (5 bases each). The V end was cut by 8 bases, the J end by 3 bases, with 14 bases between. CDR1 is LNHDA and CDR2 is SQIVND in the germline V gene (reference sequence). The CDR3 loop spans 14 amino acids. CDR3 bases: TGTGCCAGTGCCGGGACGCTACACTACAATGAGCAGTTCTTC. It specifies CASAGTLHYNEQFF.

The chain is built from TRBV7-8 and TRBJ2-7, with TRBD1 matching over 8 bases. This CDR3 spans 13 amino acids. The V gene's germline CDR1 is SGHVS and CDR2 FQNEAQ. The trim removed 5 bases at V and 1 base at J, leaving 1 base unmatched. The CDR3: CASSRQGSYEQYF. The CDR3 nucleotides are TGTGCCAGCAGCAGACAGGGGTCCTACGAGCAGTACTTC.

Only a few counts were recorded for this clonotype. The CDR3 sequence is CASSYRDRSYNEQFF. Here the CDR3 DNA reads TGTGCCAGCAGCTACCGGGACAGGTCCTACAATGAGCAGTTCTTC. The chain combines TRBV7-9 with TRBJ2-1, with 8 bases identical to TRBD1. Per germline, CDR1 SEHNR and CDR2 FQNEAQ (reference sequence). CDR3 length: 15 amino acids. Trimming took 4 bases from V and 1 from J; bases not matched to a gene: 3.

The J gene is TRBJ2-7, the V gene TRBV19; tentative D call: TRBD2 (6 bases). CDR3 length equals 16 residues. Germline CDR1 and CDR2: LNHDA and SQIVND (reference sequence). Trimming removed 6 bases at V and 3 bases at J, with 21 bases between. This CDR3 reads CASSSYGDSSIYEQYF. The CDR3 bases are TGTGCCAGTAGCTCATATGGGGACTCGTCAATCTACGAGCAGTACTTC. The variable domain in full, completed from reference TRBV19 and TRBJ2-7, reads DGGITQSPKYLFRKEGQNVTLSCEQNLNHDAMYWYRQDPGQGLRLIYYSQIVNDFQKGDIAEGYSVSREKKESFPLTVTSAQKNPTAFYLCASSSYGDSSIYEQYFGPGTRLTVT.

V is TRBV7-3 and J is TRBJ2-3, with D possibly TRBD1 on 7 matching bases. Germline CDR1 and CDR2: SGHTA and FQGTGA. Trimming removed 5 bases from V and 7 bases from J, with 13 bases in between. This CDR3 spans 13 amino acids. The CDR3 DNA sequence: TGTGCCAGCAGCCCGGAGGGGGCATATACGCAGTATTTT. It translates to CASSPEGAYTQYF.

The chain couples TRBV28 to TRBJ2-1; perhaps TRBD2 as D (6 bases). With 8 bases removed from V and 0 bases from J, the gap between germline ends came to 11 bases. Germline V gives CDR1 MDHEN, CDR2 SYDVKM. The CDR3 is made up of 14 amino acids. CDR3 region: CASDLGGSYNEQFF. Here the CDR3 DNA reads TGTGCCAGCGACTTGGGGGGCTCCTACAATGAGCAGTTCTTC.

This clonotype was detected ten times or more. The rearrangement links TRBV11-2 to TRBJ2-3; possible D gene TRBD2, 7 bases. V lost 4 bases and J lost 1, with 15 bases in between. The CDR3 sequence is 16 residues long. In germline, CDR1 is SGHAT, CDR2 FQNNGV. The CDR3 spells CASSSSSGGGTDTQYF. In nucleotides, the CDR3 is TGTGCCAGCAGCTCGTCCTCGGGGGGCGGCACAGATACGCAGTATTTT.